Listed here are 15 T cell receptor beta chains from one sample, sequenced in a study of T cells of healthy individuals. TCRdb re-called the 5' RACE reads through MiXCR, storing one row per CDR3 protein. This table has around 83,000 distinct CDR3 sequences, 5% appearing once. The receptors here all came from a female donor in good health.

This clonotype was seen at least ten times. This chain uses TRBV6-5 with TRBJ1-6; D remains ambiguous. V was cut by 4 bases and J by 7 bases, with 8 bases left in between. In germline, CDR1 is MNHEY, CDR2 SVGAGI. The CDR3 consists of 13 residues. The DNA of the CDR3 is TGTGCCAGCAGTTCGTTAGGAAATTCACCCCTCCACTTT. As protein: CASSSLGNSPLHF.

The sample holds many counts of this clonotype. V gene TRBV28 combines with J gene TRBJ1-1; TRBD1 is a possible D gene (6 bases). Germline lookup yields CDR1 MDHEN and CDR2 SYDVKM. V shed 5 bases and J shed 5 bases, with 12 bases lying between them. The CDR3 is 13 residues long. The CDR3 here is CASSLDRLTEAFF. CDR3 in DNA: TGTGCCAGCAGTCTTGACAGGTTAACTGAAGCTTTCTTT.

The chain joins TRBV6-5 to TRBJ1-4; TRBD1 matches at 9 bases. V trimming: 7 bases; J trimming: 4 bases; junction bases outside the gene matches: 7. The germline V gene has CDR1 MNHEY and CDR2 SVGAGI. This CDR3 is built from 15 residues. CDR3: CASNRQGVLNEKLFF. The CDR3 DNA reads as TGTGCCAGCAATAGACAGGGGGTCCTTAATGAAAAACTGTTTTTT.

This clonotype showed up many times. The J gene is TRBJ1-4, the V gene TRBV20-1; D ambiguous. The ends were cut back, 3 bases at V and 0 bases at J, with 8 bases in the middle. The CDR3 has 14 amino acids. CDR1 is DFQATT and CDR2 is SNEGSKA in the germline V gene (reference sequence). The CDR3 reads CSASIGTTNEKLFF. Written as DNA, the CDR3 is TGCAGTGCTAGTATAGGAACAACTAATGAAAAACTGTTTTTT.

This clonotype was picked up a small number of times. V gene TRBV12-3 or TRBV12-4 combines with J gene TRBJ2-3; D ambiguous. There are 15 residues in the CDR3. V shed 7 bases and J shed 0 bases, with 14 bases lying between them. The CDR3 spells CASISAGHSTDTQYF. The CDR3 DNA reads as TGTGCCAGCATTTCCGCCGGGCATAGCACAGATACGCAGTATTTT.

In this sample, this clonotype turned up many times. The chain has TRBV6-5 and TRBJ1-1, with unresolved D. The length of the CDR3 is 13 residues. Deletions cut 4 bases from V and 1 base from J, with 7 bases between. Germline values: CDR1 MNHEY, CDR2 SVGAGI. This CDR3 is CASSLQRNTEAFF. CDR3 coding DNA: TGTGCCAGCAGTTTACAGAGGAACACTGAAGCTTTCTTT.

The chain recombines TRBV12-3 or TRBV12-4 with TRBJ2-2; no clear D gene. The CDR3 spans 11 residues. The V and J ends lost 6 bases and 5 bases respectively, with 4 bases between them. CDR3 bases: TGTGCCAGCAGACAAACCGGGGAGCTGTTTTTT. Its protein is CASRQTGELFF.

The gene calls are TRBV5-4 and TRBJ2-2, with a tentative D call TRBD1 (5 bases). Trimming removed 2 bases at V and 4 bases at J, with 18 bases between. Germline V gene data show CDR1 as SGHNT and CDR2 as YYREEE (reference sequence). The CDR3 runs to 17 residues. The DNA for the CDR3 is TGTGCCAGCAGCTTTTCAGGGCTGAGTTTAGGCACCGGGGAGCTGTTTTTT. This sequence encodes CASSFSGLSLGTGELFF. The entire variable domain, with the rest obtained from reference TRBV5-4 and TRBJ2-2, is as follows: ETGVTQSPTHLIKTRGQQVTLRCSSQSGHNTVSWYQQALGQGPQFIFQYYREEENGRGNFPPRFSGLQFPNYSSELNVNALELDDSALYLCASSFSGLSLGTGELFFGEGSRLTVL.

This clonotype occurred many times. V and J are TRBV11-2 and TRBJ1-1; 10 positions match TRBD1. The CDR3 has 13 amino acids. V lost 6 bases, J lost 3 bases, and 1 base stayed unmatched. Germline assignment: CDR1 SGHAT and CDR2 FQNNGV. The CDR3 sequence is CASRGTGDTEAFF. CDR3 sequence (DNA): TGTGCCAGCAGAGGGACAGGGGACACTGAAGCTTTCTTT.

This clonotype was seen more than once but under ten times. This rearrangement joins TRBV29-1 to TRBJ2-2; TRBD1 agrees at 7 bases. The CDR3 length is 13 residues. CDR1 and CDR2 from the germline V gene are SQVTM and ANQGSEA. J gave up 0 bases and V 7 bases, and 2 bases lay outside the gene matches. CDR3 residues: CSGTGANTGELFF. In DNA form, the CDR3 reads TGCAGCGGGACAGGCGCGAACACCGGGGAGCTGTTTTTT.

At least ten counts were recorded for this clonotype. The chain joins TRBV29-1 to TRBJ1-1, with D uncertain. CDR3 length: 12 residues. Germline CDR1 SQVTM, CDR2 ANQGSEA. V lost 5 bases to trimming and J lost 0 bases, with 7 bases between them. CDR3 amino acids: CSVRNMNTEAFF. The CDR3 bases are TGCAGCGTTCGCAACATGAACACTGAAGCTTTCTTT.

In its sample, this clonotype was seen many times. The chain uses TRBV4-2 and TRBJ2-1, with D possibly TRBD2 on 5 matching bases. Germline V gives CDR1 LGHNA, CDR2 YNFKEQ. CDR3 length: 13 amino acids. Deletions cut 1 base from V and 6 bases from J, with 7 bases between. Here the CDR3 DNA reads TGTGCCAGCAGCCAAGTTGAGGGCAATGAGCAGTTCTTC. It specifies CASSQVEGNEQFF.

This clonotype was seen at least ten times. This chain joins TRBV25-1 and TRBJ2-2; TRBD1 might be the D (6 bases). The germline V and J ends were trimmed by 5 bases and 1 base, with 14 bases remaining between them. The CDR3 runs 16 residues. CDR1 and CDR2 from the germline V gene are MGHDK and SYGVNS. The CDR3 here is CASSPRYRENTGELFF. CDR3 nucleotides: TGTGCCAGCAGTCCACGCTACAGGGAGAACACCGGGGAGCTGTTTTTT.

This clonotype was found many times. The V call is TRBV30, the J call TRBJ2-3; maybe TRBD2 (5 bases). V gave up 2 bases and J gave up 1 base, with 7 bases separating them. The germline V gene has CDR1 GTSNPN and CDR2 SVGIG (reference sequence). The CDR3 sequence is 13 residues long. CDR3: CAWSLGGTDTQYF. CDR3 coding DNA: TGTGCCTGGAGTCTCGGGGGCACAGATACGCAGTATTTT.

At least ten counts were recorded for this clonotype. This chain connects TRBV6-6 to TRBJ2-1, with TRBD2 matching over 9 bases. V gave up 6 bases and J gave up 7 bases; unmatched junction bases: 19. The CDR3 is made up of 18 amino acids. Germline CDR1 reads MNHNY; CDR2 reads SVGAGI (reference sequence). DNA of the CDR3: TGTGCCAGCAGAAACCTTTATAGCGGGAGAGGAGATCAGAATGAGCAGTTCTTC. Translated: CASRNLYSGRGDQNEQFF.